This T cell receptor beta chain was profiled in a study of control samples from healthy donors and cancer patients. V was clipped by 2 bases and J by 4 bases; unmatched bases: 6. The length of the CDR3 is 16 residues. From germline, CDR1 is SGHVS and CDR2 FQNEAQ. Data came from immunoSEQ multiplex PCR; TCRdb stores just in-frame clones and leaves some out. The sample holds tens of thousands of clones, approximately 94% seen once. This TCR derives from a man aged 55 to 70 in good health. Sample: blood. This chain joins TRBV7-8 and TRBJ1-4; TRBD1 matches 8 bases. The CDR3 DNA reads as TGTGCCAGCAGCTTATCAGGCAGGGGGCGTAATGAAAAACTGTTTTTT. Its protein product is CASSLSGRGRNEKLFF.